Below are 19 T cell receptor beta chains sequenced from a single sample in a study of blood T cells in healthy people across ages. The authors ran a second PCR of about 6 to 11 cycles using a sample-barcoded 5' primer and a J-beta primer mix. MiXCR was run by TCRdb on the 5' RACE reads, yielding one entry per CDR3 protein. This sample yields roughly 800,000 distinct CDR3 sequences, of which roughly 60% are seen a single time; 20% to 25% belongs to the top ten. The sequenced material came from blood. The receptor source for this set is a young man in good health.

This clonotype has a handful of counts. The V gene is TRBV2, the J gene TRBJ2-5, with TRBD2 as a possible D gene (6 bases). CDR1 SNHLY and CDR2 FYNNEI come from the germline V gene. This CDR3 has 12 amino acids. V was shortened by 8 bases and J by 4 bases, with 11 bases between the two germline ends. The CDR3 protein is CASGGLSETQYF. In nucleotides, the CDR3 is TGTGCCAGCGGGGGACTTTCAGAGACCCAGTACTTC.

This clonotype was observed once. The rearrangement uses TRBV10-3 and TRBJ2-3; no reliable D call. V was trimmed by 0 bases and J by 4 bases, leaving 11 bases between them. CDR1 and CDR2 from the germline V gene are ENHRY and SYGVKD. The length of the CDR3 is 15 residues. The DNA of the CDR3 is TGTGCCATCAGTGAGTCAGGCAATTGGGCAGATACGCAGTATTTT. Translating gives CAISESGNWADTQYF.

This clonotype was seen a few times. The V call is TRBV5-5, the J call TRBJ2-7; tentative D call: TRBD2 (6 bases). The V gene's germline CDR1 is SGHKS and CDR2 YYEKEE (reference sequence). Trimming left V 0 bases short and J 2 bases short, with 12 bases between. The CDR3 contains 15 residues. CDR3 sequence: CASSLVGGATYEQYF. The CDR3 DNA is TGTGCCAGCAGCTTGGTCGGCGGGGCCACCTACGAGCAGTACTTC.

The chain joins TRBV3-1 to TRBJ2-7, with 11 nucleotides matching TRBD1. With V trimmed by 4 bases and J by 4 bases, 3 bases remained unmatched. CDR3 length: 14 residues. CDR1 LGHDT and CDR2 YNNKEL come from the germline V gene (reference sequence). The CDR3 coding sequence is TGTGCCAGCAGCCCGGGACAGGGGGAGTACGAGCAGTACTTC. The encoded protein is CASSPGQGEYEQYF.

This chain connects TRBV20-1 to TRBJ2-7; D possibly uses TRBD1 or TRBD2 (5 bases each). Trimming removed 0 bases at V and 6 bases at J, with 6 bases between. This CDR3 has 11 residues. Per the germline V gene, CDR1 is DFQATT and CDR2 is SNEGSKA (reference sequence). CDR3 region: CSAREGVEQYF. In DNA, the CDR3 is TGCAGTGCTAGAGAGGGGGTCGAGCAGTACTTC.

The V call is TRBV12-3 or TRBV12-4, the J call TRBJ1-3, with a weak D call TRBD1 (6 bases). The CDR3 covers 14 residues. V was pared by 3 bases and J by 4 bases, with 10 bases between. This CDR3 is CASSFSGDGNTIYF. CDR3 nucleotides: TGTGCCAGCAGTTTCTCAGGGGACGGAAACACCATATATTTT.

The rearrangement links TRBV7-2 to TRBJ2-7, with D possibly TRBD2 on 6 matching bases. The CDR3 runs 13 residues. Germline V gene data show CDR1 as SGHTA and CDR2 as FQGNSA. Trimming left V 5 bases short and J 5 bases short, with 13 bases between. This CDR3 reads CASSLKRLDEQYF. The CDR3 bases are TGTGCCAGCAGCCTAAAGAGACTAGACGAGCAGTACTTC. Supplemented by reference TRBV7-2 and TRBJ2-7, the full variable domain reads GAGVSQSPSNKVTEKGKDVELRCDPISGHTALYWYRQSLGQGLEFLIYFQGNSAPDKSGLPSDRFSAERTGGSVSTLTIQRTQQEDSAVYLCASSLKRLDEQYFGPGTRLTVT.

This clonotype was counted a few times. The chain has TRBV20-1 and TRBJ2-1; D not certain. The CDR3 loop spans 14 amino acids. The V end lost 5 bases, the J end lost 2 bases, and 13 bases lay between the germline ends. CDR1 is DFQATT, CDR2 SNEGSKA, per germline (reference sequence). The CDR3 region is CSAGRGETYNEQFF. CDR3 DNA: TGCAGTGCTGGAAGAGGCGAAACCTACAATGAGCAGTTCTTC.

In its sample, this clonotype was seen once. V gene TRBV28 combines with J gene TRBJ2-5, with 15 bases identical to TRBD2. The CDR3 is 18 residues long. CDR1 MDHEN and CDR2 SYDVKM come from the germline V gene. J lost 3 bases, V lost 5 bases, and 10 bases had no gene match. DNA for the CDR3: TGTGCCAGCAGTCTCGGACTAGCGGGAGGGCTGAAGGAAGAGACCCAGTACTTC. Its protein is CASSLGLAGGLKEETQYF.

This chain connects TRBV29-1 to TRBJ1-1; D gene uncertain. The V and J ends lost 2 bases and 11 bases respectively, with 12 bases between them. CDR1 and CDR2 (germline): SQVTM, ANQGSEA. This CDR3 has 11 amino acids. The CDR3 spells CSVEPREGAFF. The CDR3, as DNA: TGCAGCGTTGAACCGAGGGAAGGCGCTTTCTTT.

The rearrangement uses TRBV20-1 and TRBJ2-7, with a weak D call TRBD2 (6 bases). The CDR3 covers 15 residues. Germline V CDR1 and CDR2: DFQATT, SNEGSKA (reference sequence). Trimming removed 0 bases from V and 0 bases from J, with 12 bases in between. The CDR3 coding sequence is TGCAGTGCTAGAGATCGGAGCGGGTTCTCCTACGAGCAGTACTTC. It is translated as CSARDRSGFSYEQYF.

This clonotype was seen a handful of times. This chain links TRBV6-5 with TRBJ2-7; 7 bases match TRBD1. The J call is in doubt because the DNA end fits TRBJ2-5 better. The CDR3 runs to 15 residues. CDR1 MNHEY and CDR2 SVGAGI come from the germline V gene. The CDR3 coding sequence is TGTGCCAGCAGAGCAAACAGGGGTGGATGGGAGACCCAGTACTTC. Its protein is CASRANRGGWETQYF.

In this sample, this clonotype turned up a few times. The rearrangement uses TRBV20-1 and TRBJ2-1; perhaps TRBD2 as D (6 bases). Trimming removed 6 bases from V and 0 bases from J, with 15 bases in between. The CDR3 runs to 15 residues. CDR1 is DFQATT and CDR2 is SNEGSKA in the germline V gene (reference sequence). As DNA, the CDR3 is TGCAGTGCCCCCCCCGGGGGAAGCTCCTACAATGAGCAGTTCTTC. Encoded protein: CSAPPGGSSYNEQFF.

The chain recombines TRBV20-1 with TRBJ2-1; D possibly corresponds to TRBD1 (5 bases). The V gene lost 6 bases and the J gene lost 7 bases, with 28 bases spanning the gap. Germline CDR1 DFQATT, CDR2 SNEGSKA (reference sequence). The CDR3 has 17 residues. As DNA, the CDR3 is TGCAGTGCCAAATCGAATAGGGGAATAATCGTACAGAATGAGCAGTTCTTC. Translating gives CSAKSNRGIIVQNEQFF.

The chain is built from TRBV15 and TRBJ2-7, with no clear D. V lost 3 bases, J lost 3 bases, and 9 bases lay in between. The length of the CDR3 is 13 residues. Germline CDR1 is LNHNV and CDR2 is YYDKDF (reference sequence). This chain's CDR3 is CATSRGDIYEQYF. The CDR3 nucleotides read TGTGCCACCAGCAGGGGTGACATCTACGAGCAGTACTTC. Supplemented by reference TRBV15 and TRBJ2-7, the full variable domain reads DAMVIQNPRYQVTQFGKPVTLSCSQTLNHNVMYWYQQKSSQAPKLLFHYYDKDFNNEADTPDNFQSRRPNTSFCFLDIRSPGLGDTAMYLCATSRGDIYEQYFGPGTRLTVT.

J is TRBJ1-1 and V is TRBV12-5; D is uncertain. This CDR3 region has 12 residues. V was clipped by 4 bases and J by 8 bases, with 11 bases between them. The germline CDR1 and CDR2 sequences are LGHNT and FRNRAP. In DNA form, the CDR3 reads TGTGCTAGTGGTTCCCGTCCGACCGAAGCTTTCTTT. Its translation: CASGSRPTEAFF.

The CDR3 loop reads CASSRDRIIEQFF. The CDR3 bases are TGTGCCAGCAGTAGAGACCGGATCATTGAGCAGTTCTTC. The rearrangement links TRBV2 to TRBJ2-1; D is unclear. In germline, CDR1 is SNHLY, CDR2 FYNNEI. V dropped 5 bases and J dropped 9 bases, with 14 bases sitting between them. The CDR3 spans 13 residues.

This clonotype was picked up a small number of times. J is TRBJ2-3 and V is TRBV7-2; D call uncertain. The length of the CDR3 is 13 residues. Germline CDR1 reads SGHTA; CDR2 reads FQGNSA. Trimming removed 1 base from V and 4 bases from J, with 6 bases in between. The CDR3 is CASSLGRSDTQYF. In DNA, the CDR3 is TGTGCCAGCAGCTTAGGCAGGTCAGATACGCAGTATTTT. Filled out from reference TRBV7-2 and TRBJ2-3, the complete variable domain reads GAGVSQSPSNKVTEKGKDVELRCDPISGHTALYWYRQSLGQGLEFLIYFQGNSAPDKSGLPSDRFSAERTGGSVSTLTIQRTQQEDSAVYLCASSLGRSDTQYFGPGTRLTVL.

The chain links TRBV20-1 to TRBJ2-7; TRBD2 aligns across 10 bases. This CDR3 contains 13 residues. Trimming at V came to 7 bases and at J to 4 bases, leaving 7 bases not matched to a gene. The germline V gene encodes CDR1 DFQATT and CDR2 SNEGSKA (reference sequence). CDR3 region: CSGTSGESYEQYF. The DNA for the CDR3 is TGCAGTGGAACTAGCGGGGAGTCGTACGAGCAGTACTTC.